This TCR beta chain was identified during a study of identical twins. CDR3 size: 13 residues. The J segment lost 6 bases and the V segment lost 6 bases, leaving 5 bases of the junction unmatched. From germline, CDR1 is MNHEY and CDR2 SMNVEV (reference sequence). This clonotype was seen a handful of times. TCRdb reprocessed the 5' RACE reads with MiXCR, giving one entry per CDR3 protein. The sample contains nearly 900,000 distinct CDR3 sequences, around an eighth of which appear only once. These data are also associated with another study on yellow fever vaccine responses in identical twins.

What was sequenced was PBMCs. This chain connects TRBV27 to TRBJ1-5; 7 nucleotides line up with TRBD1. This TCR derives from a woman aged 18-29 years in good health. The CDR3 nucleotides are TGTGCCAGCAGAGGGGGCGCAGGTCAGCCCCAGCATTTT. Residues: CASRGGAGQPQHF.